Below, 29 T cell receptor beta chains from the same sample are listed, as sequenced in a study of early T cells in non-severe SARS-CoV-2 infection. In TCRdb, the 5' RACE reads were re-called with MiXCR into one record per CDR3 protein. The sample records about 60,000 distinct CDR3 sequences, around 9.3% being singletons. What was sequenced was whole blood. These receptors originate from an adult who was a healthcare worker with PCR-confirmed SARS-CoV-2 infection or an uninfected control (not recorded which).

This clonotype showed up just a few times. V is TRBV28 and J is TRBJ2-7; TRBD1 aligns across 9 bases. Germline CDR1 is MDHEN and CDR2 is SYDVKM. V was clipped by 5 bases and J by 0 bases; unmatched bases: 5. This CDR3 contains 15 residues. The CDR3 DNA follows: TGTGCCAGCAGTCGGACAGGGGCGAGCTCCTACGAGCAGTACTTC. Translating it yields CASSRTGASSYEQYF.

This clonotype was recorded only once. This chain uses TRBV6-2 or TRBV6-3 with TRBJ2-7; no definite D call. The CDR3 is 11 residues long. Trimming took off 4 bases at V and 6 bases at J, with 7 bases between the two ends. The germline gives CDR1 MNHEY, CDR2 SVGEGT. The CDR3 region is CASSSVIEQYF. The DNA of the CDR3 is TGTGCCAGCAGTTCCGTTATCGAGCAGTACTTC.

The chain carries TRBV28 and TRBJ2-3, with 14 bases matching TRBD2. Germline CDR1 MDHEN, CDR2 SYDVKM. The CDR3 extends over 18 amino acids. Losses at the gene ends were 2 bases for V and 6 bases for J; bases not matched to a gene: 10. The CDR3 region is CASSLGEGLAGVSDTQYF. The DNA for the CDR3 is TGTGCCAGCAGTTTAGGGGAGGGACTAGCGGGAGTGTCGGATACGCAGTATTTT. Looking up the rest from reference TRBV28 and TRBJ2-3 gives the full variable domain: DVKVTQSSRYLVKRTGEKVFLECVQDMDHENMFWYRQDPGLGLRLIYFSYDVKMKEKGDIPEGYSVSREKKERFSLILESASTNQTSMYLCASSLGEGLAGVSDTQYFGPGTRLTVL.

As DNA, the CDR3 is TGTGCCAGCAGCCAAGGGGGGGCGAAGGGCTCTGAAGCTTTCTTT. It is translated as CASSQGGAKGSEAFF. V usage is TRBV3-1 and J usage is TRBJ1-1; a possible D gene is TRBD1 (6 bases). The length of the CDR3 is 15 residues. Between the trimmed V and J ends, which lost 1 base and 6 bases, there was a span of 15 bases. CDR1 and CDR2 (germline): LGHDT, YNNKEL (reference sequence).

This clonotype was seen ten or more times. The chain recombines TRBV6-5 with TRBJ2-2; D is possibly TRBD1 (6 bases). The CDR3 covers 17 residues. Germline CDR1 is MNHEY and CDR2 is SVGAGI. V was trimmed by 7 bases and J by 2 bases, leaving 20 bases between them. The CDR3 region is CASMFRTRGRNTGELFF. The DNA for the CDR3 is TGTGCCAGCATGTTCCGAACAAGGGGGAGAAACACCGGGGAGCTGTTTTTT.

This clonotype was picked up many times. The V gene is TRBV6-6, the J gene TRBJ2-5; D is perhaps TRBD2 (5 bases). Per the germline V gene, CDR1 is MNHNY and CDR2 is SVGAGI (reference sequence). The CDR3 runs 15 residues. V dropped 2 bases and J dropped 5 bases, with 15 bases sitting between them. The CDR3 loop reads CASSYGGRRGETQYF. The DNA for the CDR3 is TGTGCCAGCAGTTACGGTGGGCGCCGAGGGGAGACCCAGTACTTC.

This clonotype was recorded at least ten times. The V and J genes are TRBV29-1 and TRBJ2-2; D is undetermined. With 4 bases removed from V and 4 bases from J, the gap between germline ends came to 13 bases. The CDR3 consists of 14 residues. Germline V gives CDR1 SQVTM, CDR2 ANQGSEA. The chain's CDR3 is CSVVENRGTGELFF. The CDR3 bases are TGCAGCGTTGTAGAGAACAGAGGCACCGGGGAGCTGTTTTTT.

The CDR3 coding sequence is TGTGCCAGCAGTTTAAAGCGGGAGAGGGATGAGCAGTTCTTC. This encodes CASSLKRERDEQFF. This chain links TRBV27 with TRBJ2-1; TRBD2 aligns across 8 bases. V lost 2 bases and J lost 8; bases outside the gene matches: 5. There are 14 residues in the CDR3. CDR1 and CDR2 (germline): MNHEY, SMNVEV (reference sequence).

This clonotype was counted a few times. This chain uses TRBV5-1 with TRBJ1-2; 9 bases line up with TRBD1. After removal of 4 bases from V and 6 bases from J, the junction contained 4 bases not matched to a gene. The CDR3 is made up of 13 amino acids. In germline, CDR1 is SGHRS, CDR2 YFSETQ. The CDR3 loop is CASSEQGADGYTF. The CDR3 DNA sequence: TGCGCCAGCAGCGAACAGGGGGCTGATGGCTACACCTTC.

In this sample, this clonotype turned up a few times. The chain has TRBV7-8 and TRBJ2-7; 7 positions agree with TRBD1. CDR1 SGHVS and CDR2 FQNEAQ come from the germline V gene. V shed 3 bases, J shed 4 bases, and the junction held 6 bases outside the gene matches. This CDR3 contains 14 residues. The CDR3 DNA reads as TGTGCCAGCAGCTTTGGGGACAGTCGGTACGAGCAGTACTTC. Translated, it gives CASSFGDSRYEQYF.

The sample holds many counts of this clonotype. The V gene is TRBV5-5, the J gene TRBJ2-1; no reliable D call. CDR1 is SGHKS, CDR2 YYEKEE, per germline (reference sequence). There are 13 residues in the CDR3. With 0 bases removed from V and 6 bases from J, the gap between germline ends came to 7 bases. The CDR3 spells CASSLARFNEQFF. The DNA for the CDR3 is TGTGCCAGCAGCTTGGCCAGGTTCAATGAGCAGTTCTTC.

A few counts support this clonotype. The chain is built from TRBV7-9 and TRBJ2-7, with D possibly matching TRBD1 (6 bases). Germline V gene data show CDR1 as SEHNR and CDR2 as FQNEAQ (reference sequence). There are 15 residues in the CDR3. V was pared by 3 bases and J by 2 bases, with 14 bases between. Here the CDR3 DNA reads TGTGCCAGCAGCTTCGATGAAGGGGGAACCTACGAGCAGTACTTC. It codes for CASSFDEGGTYEQYF.

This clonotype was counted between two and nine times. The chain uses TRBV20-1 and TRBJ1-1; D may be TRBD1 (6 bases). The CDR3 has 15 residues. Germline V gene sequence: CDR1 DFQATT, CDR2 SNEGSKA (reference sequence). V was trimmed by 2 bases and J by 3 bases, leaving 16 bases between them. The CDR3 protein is CSARKEGGLDTEAFF. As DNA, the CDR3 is TGCAGTGCTAGAAAAGAGGGGGGTCTTGACACTGAAGCTTTCTTT.

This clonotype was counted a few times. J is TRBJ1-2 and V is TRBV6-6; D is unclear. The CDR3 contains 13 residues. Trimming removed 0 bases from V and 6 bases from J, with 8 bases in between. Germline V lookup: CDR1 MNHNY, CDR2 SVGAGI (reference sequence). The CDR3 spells CASSYSRPDGYTF. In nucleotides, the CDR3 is TGTGCCAGCAGTTACTCGAGGCCCGATGGCTACACCTTC.

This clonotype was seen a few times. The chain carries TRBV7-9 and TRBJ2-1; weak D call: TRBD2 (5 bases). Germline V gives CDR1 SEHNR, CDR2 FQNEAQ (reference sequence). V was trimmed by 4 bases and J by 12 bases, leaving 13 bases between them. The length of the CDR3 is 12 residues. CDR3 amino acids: CASSSIGEGQFF. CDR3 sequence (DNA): TGTGCCAGCAGCTCGATCGGGGAAGGGCAGTTCTTC.

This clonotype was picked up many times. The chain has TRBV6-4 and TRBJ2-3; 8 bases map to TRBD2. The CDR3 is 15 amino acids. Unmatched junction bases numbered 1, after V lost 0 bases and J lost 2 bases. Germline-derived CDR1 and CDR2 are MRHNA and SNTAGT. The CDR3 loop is CASSDSSGNTDTQYF. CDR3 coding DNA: TGTGCCAGCAGTGACTCTAGCGGGAACACAGATACGCAGTATTTT.

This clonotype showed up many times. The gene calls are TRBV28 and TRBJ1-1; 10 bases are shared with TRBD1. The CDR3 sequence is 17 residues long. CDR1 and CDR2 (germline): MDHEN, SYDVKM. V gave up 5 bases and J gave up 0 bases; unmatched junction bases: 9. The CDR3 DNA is TGTGCCAGCAGTGCGGACAGGGGGGGCTTTATGAACACTGAAGCTTTCTTT. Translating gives CASSADRGGFMNTEAFF.

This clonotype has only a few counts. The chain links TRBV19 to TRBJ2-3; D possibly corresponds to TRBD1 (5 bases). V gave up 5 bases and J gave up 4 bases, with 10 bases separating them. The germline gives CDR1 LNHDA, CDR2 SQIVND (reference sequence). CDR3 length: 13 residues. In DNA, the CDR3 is TGTGCCAGTAGTGTAACAGGAGCAGATACGCAGTATTTT. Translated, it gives CASSVTGADTQYF.

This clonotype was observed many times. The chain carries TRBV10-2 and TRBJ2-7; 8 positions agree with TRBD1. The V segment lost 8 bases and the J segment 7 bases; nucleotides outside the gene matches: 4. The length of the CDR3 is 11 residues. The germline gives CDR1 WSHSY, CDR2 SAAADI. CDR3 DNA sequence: TGCGCCAGCGGACAGGGAAATGAGCAGTACTTC. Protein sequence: CASGQGNEQYF.

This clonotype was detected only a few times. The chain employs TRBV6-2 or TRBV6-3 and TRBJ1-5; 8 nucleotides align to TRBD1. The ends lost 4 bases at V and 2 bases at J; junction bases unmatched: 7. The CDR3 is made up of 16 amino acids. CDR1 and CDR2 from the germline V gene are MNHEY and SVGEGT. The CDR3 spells CASSLTAGGGNQPQHF. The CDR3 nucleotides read TGTGCCAGCAGTTTGACGGCAGGGGGCGGCAATCAGCCCCAGCATTTT.

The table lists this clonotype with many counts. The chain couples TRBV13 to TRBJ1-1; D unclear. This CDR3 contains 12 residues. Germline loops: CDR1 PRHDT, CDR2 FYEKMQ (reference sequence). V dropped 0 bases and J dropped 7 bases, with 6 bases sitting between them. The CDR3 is CASSLGQLEAFF. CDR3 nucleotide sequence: TGTGCCAGCAGCTTAGGACAGCTTGAAGCTTTCTTT.

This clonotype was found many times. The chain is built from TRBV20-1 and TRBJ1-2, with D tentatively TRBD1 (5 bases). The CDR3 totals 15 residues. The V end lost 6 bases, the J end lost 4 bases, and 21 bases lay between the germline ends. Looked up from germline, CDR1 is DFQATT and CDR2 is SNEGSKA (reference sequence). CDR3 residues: CSAVGAGPLSYGYTF. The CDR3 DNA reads TGCAGTGCCGTCGGGGCAGGGCCCCTGTCCTATGGCTACACCTTC.

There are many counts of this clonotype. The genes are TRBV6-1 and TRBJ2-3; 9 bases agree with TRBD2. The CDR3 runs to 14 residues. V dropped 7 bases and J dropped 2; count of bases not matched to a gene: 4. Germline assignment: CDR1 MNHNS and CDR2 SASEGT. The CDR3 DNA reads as TGTGCCAGCAATCTAGCGGGACCCACAGATACGCAGTATTTT. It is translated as CASNLAGPTDTQYF.

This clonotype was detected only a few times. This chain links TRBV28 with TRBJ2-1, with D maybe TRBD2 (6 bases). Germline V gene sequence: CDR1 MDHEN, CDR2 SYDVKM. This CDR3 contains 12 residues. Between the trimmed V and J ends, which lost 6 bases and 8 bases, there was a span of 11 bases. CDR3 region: CASSRETDEQFF. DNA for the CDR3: TGTGCCAGCAGCCGGGAGACCGATGAGCAGTTCTTC.

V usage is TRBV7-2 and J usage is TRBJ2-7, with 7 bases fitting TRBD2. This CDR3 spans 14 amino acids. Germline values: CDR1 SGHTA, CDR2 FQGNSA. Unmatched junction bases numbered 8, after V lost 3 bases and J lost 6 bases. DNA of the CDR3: TGTGCCAGCAGCTTGTCGGGAGGAACGAGCGAGCAGTACTTC. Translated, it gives CASSLSGGTSEQYF.

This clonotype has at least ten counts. The chain's CDR3 is CAIRNTGGEGSLHF. In DNA form, the CDR3 reads TGTGCCATCCGAAACACAGGGGGCGAAGGATCCCTCCACTTT. This chain links TRBV10-3 with TRBJ1-6; 9 bases fit TRBD1. With V trimmed by 8 bases and J by 14 bases, 13 bases remained unmatched. The CDR3 has 14 amino acids. The germline gives CDR1 ENHRY, CDR2 SYGVKD.

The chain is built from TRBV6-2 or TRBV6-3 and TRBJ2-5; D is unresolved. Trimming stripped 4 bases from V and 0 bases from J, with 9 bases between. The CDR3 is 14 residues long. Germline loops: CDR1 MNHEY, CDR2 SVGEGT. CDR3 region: CASSSPLYQETQYF. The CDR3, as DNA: TGTGCCAGCAGTTCCCCCTTGTACCAAGAGACCCAGTACTTC.

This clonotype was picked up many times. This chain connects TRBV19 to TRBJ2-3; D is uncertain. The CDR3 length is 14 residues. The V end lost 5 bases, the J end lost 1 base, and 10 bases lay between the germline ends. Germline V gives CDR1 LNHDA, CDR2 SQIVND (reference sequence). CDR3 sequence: CASSPFPRTDTQYF. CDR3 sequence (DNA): TGTGCCAGTAGTCCATTCCCTCGCACAGATACGCAGTATTTT.

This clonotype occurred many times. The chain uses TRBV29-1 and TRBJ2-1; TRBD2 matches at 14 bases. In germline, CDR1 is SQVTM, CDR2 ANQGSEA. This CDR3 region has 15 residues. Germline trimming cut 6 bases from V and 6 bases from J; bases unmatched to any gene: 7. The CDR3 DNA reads TGCAGCGTCGCGGGGACTAGCGGGAGTTCCAATGAGCAGTTCTTC. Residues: CSVAGTSGSSNEQFF.